This T cell receptor beta chain was captured by sequencing in a study of cytomegalovirus exposure and HLA in healthy donors. Findings and caveats of the study: Using the classifier, cytomegalovirus status was reportedly diagnosed with high specificity and sensitivity.

J was trimmed by 3 bases and V by 4 bases; bases with no gene match: 1. The CDR3 loop spans 13 amino acids. Per germline, CDR1 SQVTM and CDR2 ANQGSEA. Primers: 60 Vbeta forward and 13 Jbeta reverse. Assay used: immunoSEQ multiplex PCR; TCRdb lists only in-frame clones, some missing. Among 90,000 to 100,000 clones listed, 65% to 85% were seen once. Note on this clone: As yet, its antigen is unknown.

The chain joins TRBV29-1 to TRBJ1-3; 9 bases map to TRBD1. The source material was PBMCs. The TCR was taken from a woman in her fifties or sixties in good health and CMV-seropositive. The DNA of the CDR3 is TGCAGCGTTGGGACAGGGGTTGGAAACACCATATATTTT. Amino acids: CSVGTGVGNTIYF.